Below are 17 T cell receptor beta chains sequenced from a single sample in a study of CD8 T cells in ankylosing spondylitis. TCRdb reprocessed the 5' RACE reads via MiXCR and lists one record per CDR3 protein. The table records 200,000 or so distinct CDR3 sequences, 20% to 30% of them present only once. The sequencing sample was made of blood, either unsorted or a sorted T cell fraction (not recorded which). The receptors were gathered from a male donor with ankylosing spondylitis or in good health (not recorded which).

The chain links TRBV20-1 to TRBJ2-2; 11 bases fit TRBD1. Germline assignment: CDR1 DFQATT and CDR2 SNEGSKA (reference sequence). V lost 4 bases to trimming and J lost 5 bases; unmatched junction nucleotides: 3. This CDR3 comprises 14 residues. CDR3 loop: CSAKGQGDTGELFF. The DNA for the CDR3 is TGCAGTGCTAAGGGACAGGGGGATACCGGGGAGCTGTTTTTT.

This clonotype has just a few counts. The CDR3 loop reads CSARSLAGESYEQYF. CDR3 DNA sequence: TGCAGTGCTAGGTCGCTAGCGGGAGAGTCCTACGAGCAGTACTTC. This sequence joins TRBV20-1 and TRBJ2-7; 10 nucleotides agree with TRBD2. The trim removed 3 bases at V and 1 base at J, leaving 6 bases unmatched. This CDR3 is built from 15 residues. CDR1 DFQATT and CDR2 SNEGSKA come from the germline V gene (reference sequence).

CDR3 amino acids: CSATSPSTGSYEQFF. CDR3 DNA sequence: TGCAGTGCTACCTCCCCCTCGACAGGGTCGTACGAGCAGTTCTTC. The chain has TRBV20-1 and TRBJ2-7; TRBD1 aligns across 7 bases. The last part of the DNA fits TRBJ2-1 better; the J call may be wrong. The germline V gene encodes CDR1 DFQATT and CDR2 SNEGSKA (reference sequence). This CDR3 region has 15 residues.

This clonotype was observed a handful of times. For the CDR3, the DNA is TGTGCCAGCAGCCAAGACCGCGAAAAGACGCAGTATTTT. This translates into CASSQDREKTQYF. This rearrangement joins TRBV4-2 to TRBJ2-3; the D is unclear. V shed 0 bases and J shed 9 bases, with 10 bases lying between them. The CDR3 is made up of 13 amino acids. Germline-derived CDR1 and CDR2 are LGHNA and YNFKEQ.

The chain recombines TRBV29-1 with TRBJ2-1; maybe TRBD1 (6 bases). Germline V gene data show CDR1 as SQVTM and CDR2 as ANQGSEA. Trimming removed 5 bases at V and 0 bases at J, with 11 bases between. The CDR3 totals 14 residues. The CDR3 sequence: CSVRDRSSYNEQFF. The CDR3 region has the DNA TGCAGCGTTCGAGACAGGAGCTCCTACAATGAGCAGTTCTTC.

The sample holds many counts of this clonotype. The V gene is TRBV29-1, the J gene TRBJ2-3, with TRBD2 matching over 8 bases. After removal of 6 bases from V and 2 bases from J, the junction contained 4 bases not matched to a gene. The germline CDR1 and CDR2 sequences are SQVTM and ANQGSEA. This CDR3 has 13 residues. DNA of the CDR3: TGCAGCGTAGGAGCGGGAGACACAGATACGCAGTATTTT. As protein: CSVGAGDTDTQYF.

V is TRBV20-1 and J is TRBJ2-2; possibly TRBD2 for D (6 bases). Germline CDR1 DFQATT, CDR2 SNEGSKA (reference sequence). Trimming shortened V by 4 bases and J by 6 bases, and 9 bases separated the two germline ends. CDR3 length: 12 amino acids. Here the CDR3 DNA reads TGCAGTGCTACAGGAGGGCCCGGGGAGCTGTTTTTT. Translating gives CSATGGPGELFF.

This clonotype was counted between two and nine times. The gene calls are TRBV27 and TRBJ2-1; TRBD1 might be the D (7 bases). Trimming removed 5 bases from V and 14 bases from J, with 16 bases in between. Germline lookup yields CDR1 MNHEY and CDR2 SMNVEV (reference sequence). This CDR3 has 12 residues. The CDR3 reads CASSEQTGRKFF. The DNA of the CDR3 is TGTGCCAGCAGTGAACAGACAGGGAGGAAGTTCTTC.

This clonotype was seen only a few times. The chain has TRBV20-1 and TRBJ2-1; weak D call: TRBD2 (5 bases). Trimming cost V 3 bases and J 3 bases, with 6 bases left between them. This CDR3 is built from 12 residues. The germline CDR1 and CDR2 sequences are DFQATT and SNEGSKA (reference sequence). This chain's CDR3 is CSASGNYNEQFF. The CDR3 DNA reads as TGCAGTGCTAGCGGGAACTACAATGAGCAGTTCTTC.

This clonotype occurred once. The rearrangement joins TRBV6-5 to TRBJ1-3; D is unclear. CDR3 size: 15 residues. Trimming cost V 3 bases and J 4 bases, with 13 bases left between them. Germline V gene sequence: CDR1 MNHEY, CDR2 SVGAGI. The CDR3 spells CASSYEASSGNTIYF. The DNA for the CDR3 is TGTGCCAGCAGTTATGAGGCGTCCTCGGGAAACACCATATATTTT.

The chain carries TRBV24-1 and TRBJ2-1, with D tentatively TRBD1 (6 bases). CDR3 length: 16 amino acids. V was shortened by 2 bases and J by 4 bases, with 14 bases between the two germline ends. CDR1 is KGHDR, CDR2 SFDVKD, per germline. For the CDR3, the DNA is TGTGCCACCAGTGATTCTAGGGGGACCGTTTACAATGAGCAGTTCTTC. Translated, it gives CATSDSRGTVYNEQFF.

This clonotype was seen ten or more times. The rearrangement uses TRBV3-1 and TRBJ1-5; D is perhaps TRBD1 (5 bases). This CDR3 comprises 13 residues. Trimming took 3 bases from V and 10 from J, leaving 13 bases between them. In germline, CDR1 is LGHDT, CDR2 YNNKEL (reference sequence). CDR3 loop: CASSHGGGSPQHF. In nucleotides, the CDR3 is TGTGCCAGCAGCCACGGGGGGGGGTCACCCCAGCATTTT.

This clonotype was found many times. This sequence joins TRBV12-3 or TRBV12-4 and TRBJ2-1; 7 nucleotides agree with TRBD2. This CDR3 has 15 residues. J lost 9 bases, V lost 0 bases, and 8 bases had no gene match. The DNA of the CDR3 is TGTGCCAGCAGTTTAGCTAGCGGGTATGTGATTGAGCAGTTCTTC. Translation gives CASSLASGYVIEQFF.

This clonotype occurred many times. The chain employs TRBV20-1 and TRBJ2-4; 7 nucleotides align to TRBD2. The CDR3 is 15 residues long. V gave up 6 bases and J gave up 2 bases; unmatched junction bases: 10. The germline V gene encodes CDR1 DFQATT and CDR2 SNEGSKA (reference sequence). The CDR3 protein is CSADGGSGTKNIQYF. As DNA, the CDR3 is TGCAGTGCCGACGGCGGGAGTGGGACCAAAAACATTCAGTACTTC.

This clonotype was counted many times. This CDR3 is CSVLDTRTDTQYF. CDR3 sequence (DNA): TGCAGCGTACTCGACACCCGCACAGATACGCAGTATTTT. The chain has TRBV29-1 and TRBJ2-3; D is undetermined. Deletions cut 6 bases from V and 1 base from J, with 11 bases between. CDR3 length: 13 amino acids. Looked up from germline, CDR1 is SQVTM and CDR2 is ANQGSEA.

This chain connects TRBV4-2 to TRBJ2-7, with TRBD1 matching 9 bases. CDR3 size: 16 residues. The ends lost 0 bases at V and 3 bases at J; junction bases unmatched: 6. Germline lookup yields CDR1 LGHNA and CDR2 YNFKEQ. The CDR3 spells CASSQDSTGGSYEQYF. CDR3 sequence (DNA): TGTGCCAGCAGCCAAGATTCGACAGGGGGTAGCTACGAGCAGTACTTC.

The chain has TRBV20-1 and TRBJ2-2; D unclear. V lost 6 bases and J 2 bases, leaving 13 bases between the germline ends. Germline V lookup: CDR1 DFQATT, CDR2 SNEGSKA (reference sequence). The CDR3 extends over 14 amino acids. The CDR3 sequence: CSAGGRANTGELFF. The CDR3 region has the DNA TGCAGTGCCGGTGGCAGAGCTAACACCGGGGAGCTGTTTTTT.